A single sample is the source of the 29 T cell receptor beta chains below, sequenced in a study of Tregs in tolerant kidney transplant recipients. Related graft donors supplied nonmyeloablative bone marrow transplants, and mixed chimerism was transient. TCRdb keeps only in-frame clones here, not all; method: immunoSEQ multiplex PCR. Of about 81,000 clones listed, around 90% were seen once; the top ten hold around 1.4%. Here the sequenced sample was CD4+ T cells from blood (PBMCs), taken 24 months after the transplant. These receptors were taken from a human patient who received a combined kidney and bone marrow transplant. The graft donor may have contributed some T cells.

This clone was found once. This chain joins TRBV5-4 and TRBJ2-5; D gene unclear. Germline values: CDR1 SGHNT, CDR2 YYREEE (reference sequence). V was clipped by 2 bases and J by 5 bases, with 4 bases between them. CDR3 length: 11 residues. CDR3 region: CASSFLETQYF. In DNA form, the CDR3 reads TGTGCCAGCAGCTTCTTGGAGACCCAGTACTTC.

This clone was recorded once. The chain employs TRBV19 and TRBJ1-1; 8 bases agree with TRBD1. V lost 5 bases, J lost 5 bases, and 7 bases stayed unmatched. This CDR3 has 14 amino acids. Germline V gene data show CDR1 as LNHDA and CDR2 as SQIVND (reference sequence). This CDR3 is CASSARQGRTEAFF. DNA for the CDR3: TGTGCCAGTAGTGCGCGACAGGGGAGGACTGAAGCTTTCTTT.

This clone was recorded only once. The rearrangement joins TRBV7-9 to TRBJ2-7; D might be TRBD1 (6 bases). CDR1 is SEHNR and CDR2 is FQNEAQ in the germline V gene (reference sequence). Deletions cut 4 bases from V and 3 bases from J, with 10 bases between. The CDR3 is 13 amino acids. CDR3 DNA: TGTGCCAGCAGCTACACAGGGAGCTACGAGCAGTACTTC. This codes for CASSYTGSYEQYF.

This rearrangement joins TRBV6-1 to TRBJ2-2; 9 bases match TRBD1. This CDR3 is 15 amino acids long. Germline trimming cut 6 bases from V and 7 bases from J; bases unmatched to any gene: 9. Germline V gives CDR1 MNHNS, CDR2 SASEGT. The CDR3 coding sequence is TGTGCCAGCAGGTTCGGGACAGGGACGGTCGGGGAGCTGTTTTTT. Its protein is CASRFGTGTVGELFF.

The chain couples TRBV10-3 to TRBJ1-1, with D perhaps TRBD1 (6 bases). This CDR3 spans 12 amino acids. Germline V gene sequence: CDR1 ENHRY, CDR2 SYGVKD. Trimming removed 4 bases from V and 4 bases from J, with 7 bases in between. The CDR3 here is CAISGGGTEAFF. The CDR3, as DNA: TGTGCCATCAGTGGAGGGGGCACTGAAGCTTTCTTT.

The chain couples TRBV18 to TRBJ2-1; 8 bases line up with TRBD2. Losses at the gene ends were 8 bases for V and 4 bases for J; bases not matched to a gene: 10. Germline CDR1 and CDR2: KGHSH and LQKENI. The CDR3 extends over 15 amino acids. The CDR3 sequence: CASGVAGLIYNEQFF. The CDR3 nucleotides read TGTGCCAGCGGAGTAGCGGGACTTATATACAATGAGCAGTTCTTC.

V gene TRBV7-9 combines with J gene TRBJ2-7; D is perhaps TRBD1 (6 bases). The CDR3 consists of 16 residues. Between the trimmed V and J ends, which lost 4 bases and 2 bases, there was a span of 18 bases. Germline V CDR1 and CDR2: SEHNR, FQNEAQ (reference sequence). The CDR3 protein is CASSSPRSTGTYEQYF. In nucleotides, the CDR3 is TGTGCCAGCAGCTCACCTAGATCGACAGGAACCTACGAGCAGTACTTC.

The rearrangement joins TRBV11-2 to TRBJ2-3; D is unresolved. Germline V lookup: CDR1 SGHAT, CDR2 FQNNGV. The CDR3 spans 14 residues. Deletions cut 5 bases from V and 2 bases from J, with 11 bases between. Written as DNA, the CDR3 is TGTGCCAGCAGCACGCGTAAGAACACAGATACGCAGTATTTT. Its protein is CASSTRKNTDTQYF.

This chain connects TRBV7-6 to TRBJ2-3, with D possibly being TRBD2 (5 bases). In germline, CDR1 is SGHVS, CDR2 FNYEAQ. The CDR3 sequence is 13 residues long. V shed 6 bases and J shed 0 bases, with 7 bases lying between them. The CDR3 protein is CASRGVSTDTQYF. The CDR3 region has the DNA TGTGCCAGCAGGGGAGTTAGCACAGATACGCAGTATTTT. The whole variable domain, remainder taken from reference TRBV7-6 and TRBJ2-3, is GAGVSQSPRYKVTKRGQDVALRCDPISGHVSLYWYRQALGQGPEFLTYFNYEAQQDKSGLPNDRFSAERPEGSISTLTIQRTEQRDSAMYRCASRGVSTDTQYFGPGTRLTVL.

This clone was recorded only once. The chain combines TRBV7-2 with TRBJ1-1, with a possible D match to TRBD1 (6 bases). With 6 bases removed from V and 4 bases from J, the gap between germline ends came to 15 bases. The CDR3 is 14 amino acids. CDR1 and CDR2 (germline): SGHTA, FQGNSA. As DNA, the CDR3 is TGTGCCAGCAGTGTAGGGGGGGTGGGCACTGAAGCTTTCTTT. This translates into CASSVGGVGTEAFF.

The chain combines TRBV7-3 with TRBJ2-1; TRBD2 matches at 14 bases. CDR3 length equals 15 residues. Germline values: CDR1 SGHTA, CDR2 FQGTGA. J gave up 4 bases and V 5 bases, and 1 base lay outside the gene matches. The CDR3 is CASSGTSGSYNEQFF. For the CDR3, the DNA is TGTGCCAGCAGCGGGACTAGCGGGAGTTACAATGAGCAGTTCTTC.

The J gene is TRBJ2-7, the V gene TRBV7-8; 7 nucleotides match TRBD1. After removal of 1 base from V and 4 bases from J, the junction contained 10 bases not matched to a gene. The CDR3 has 16 residues. CDR1 is SGHVS, CDR2 FQNEAQ, per germline. CDR3: CASSLGFRTGPYEQYF. As DNA, the CDR3 is TGTGCCAGCAGCTTAGGTTTTCGGACAGGACCTTACGAGCAGTACTTC.

The V gene is TRBV30, the J gene TRBJ1-1; D remains ambiguous. This CDR3 region has 15 residues. V was shortened by 3 bases and J by 2 bases, with 16 bases between the two germline ends. Germline loops: CDR1 GTSNPN, CDR2 SVGIG (reference sequence). The CDR3: CAWRKRAYRNTEAFF. The CDR3 coding sequence is TGTGCCTGGAGGAAGAGAGCGTATAGAAACACTGAAGCTTTCTTT.

This clone was seen a handful of times. The chain is built from TRBV27 and TRBJ1-2, with 10 bases matching TRBD1. The germline V gene has CDR1 MNHEY and CDR2 SMNVEV (reference sequence). The V segment lost 1 base and the J segment 4 bases; nucleotides outside the gene matches: 12. CDR3 length: 18 residues. The CDR3 is CASSLLSRRQGAIYGYTF. CDR3 nucleotides: TGTGCCAGCAGTTTATTATCCCGCCGACAGGGGGCGATCTATGGCTACACCTTC.

The rearrangement links TRBV7-2 to TRBJ1-1; D ambiguous. The CDR3 spans 12 residues. Germline V gene data show CDR1 as SGHTA and CDR2 as FQGNSA. V lost 1 base and J 6 bases, leaving 6 bases between the germline ends. The CDR3 DNA reads TGTGCCAGCAGCTTAGATACGGCTGAAGCTTTCTTT. This sequence encodes CASSLDTAEAFF. Supplemented by reference TRBV7-2 and TRBJ1-1, the full variable domain reads GAGVSQSPSNKVTEKGKDVELRCDPISGHTALYWYRQSLGQGLEFLIYFQGNSAPDKSGLPSDRFSAERTGGSVSTLTIQRTQQEDSAVYLCASSLDTAEAFFGQGTRLTVV.

The rearrangement links TRBV27 to TRBJ2-3, with TRBD2 matching 9 bases. V lost 5 bases to trimming and J lost 2 bases; unmatched junction nucleotides: 8. Germline V gene data show CDR1 as MNHEY and CDR2 as SMNVEV (reference sequence). CDR3 size: 16 residues. CDR3 bases: TGTGCCAGCAGTCCTGTTAGACTAGCGGCCACAGATACGCAGTATTTT. Translating it yields CASSPVRLAATDTQYF.

J is TRBJ1-1 and V is TRBV14, with D maybe TRBD1 (5 bases). The V end was cut by 1 base, the J end by 1 base, with 16 bases between. CDR1 is SGHDN, CDR2 FVKESK, per germline. There are 17 residues in the CDR3. The CDR3 DNA sequence: TGTGCCAGCAGCCAAGGGGGCAGGTCCTACCCGAACACTGAAGCTTTCTTT. Protein sequence: CASSQGGRSYPNTEAFF.

CDR3 DNA: TGTGCCAGCAGCCAAGGACTAGCGGGTCACTCCTACGAGCAGTACTTC. This encodes CASSQGLAGHSYEQYF. The chain combines TRBV4-2 with TRBJ2-7, with TRBD2 matching over 10 bases. J was trimmed by 0 bases and V by 1 base; bases with no gene match: 3. Germline assignment: CDR1 LGHNA and CDR2 YNFKEQ. The CDR3 sequence is 16 residues long.

The sample holds one count of this clone. J is TRBJ2-1 and V is TRBV12-2; the DNA was not used to check the table's D call, TRBD2. TRBV12-2 is classified as a pseudogene. The CDR3 covers 18 residues. CDR3 in DNA: TGTGCAAGTCGCTTAGGCCGACCGGGACTAGCGGGGACAAATGAGCAGTTCTTC. Translation: CASRLGRPGLAGTNEQFF.

This chain joins TRBV9 and TRBJ2-1, with TRBD2 matching over 9 bases. J gave up 4 bases and V 0 bases, and 5 bases lay outside the gene matches. CDR1 is SGDLS and CDR2 is YYNGEE in the germline V gene. CDR3 length equals 16 residues. Written as DNA, the CDR3 is TGTGCCAGCAGCGTAGACCCTAGCGGGGAGTACAATGAGCAGTTCTTC. Encoded protein: CASSVDPSGEYNEQFF.

The chain has TRBV11-3 and TRBJ2-3; D not resolved. CDR3 length: 13 residues. Germline CDR1 reads SGHNT; CDR2 reads YENEEA. Deletions cut 0 bases from V and 4 bases from J, with 5 bases between. In nucleotides, the CDR3 is TGTGCCAGCAGCTTAGATCTGTCAGATACGCAGTATTTT. It translates to CASSLDLSDTQYF.

The gene calls are TRBV5-4 and TRBJ2-5, with D perhaps matching TRBD2 (7 bases). Germline V gene lookup returns CDR1 SGHNT and CDR2 YYREEE (reference sequence). The germline V and J ends were trimmed by 4 bases and 3 bases, with 13 bases remaining between them. The CDR3 spans 14 residues. The CDR3 sequence is CASSGEGVKETQYF. The CDR3 region has the DNA TGTGCCAGCAGCGGGGAGGGGGTAAAAGAGACCCAGTACTTC.

The count of this clone is one. The chain employs TRBV7-9 and TRBJ2-4; 10 bases agree with TRBD2. From germline, CDR1 is SEHNR and CDR2 FQNEAQ (reference sequence). The CDR3 sequence is 18 residues long. The ends lost 5 bases at V and 6 bases at J; junction bases unmatched: 16. The CDR3 is CASSTFSGRGGKVNIQYF. The CDR3 DNA is TGTGCCAGCAGCACCTTCAGCGGGAGGGGGGGTAAGGTAAACATTCAGTACTTC.

The rearrangement uses TRBV7-2 and TRBJ2-7; 9 nucleotides align to TRBD1. Trimming removed 1 base from V and 4 bases from J; junction bases left unmatched: 5. Germline V lookup: CDR1 SGHTA, CDR2 FQGNSA. The CDR3 totals 15 residues. The CDR3 region has the DNA TGTGCCAGCAGCTTAGGAGGGACAGGGTTGTACGAGCAGTACTTC. Amino acids: CASSLGGTGLYEQYF.

This chain joins TRBV7-2 and TRBJ1-1; TRBD1 matches 8 bases. The CDR3 spans 14 residues. Germline assignment: CDR1 SGHTA and CDR2 FQGNSA. J was trimmed by 4 bases and V by 6 bases; bases with no gene match: 7. The CDR3 sequence is CASRPTGGGTEAFF. In DNA form, the CDR3 reads TGTGCCAGCAGGCCTACAGGGGGTGGCACTGAAGCTTTCTTT.

J is TRBJ1-1 and V is TRBV5-1; maybe TRBD1 (6 bases). The CDR3 consists of 14 residues. Germline CDR1 is SGHRS and CDR2 is YFSETQ. Between the trimmed V and J ends, which lost 0 bases and 4 bases, there was a span of 10 bases. The CDR3 coding sequence is TGCGCCAGCAGCTTGGTTAGGGGGGGCACTGAAGCTTTCTTT. This sequence encodes CASSLVRGGTEAFF.

The chain links TRBV11-3 to TRBJ1-4; 10 bases are a match to TRBD1. Trimming at V came to 4 bases and at J to 6 bases, leaving 5 bases not matched to a gene. Germline CDR1 is SGHNT and CDR2 is YENEEA. CDR3 length equals 15 residues. CDR3 loop: CASSSRDRGDEKLFF. In DNA form, the CDR3 reads TGTGCCAGCAGCTCACGGGACAGGGGAGATGAAAAACTGTTTTTT.

This clone was seen only a few times. The J gene is TRBJ1-1, the V gene TRBV6-6; 7 bases fit TRBD1. The J segment lost 0 bases and the V segment lost 4 bases, leaving 2 bases of the junction unmatched. The CDR3 has 14 amino acids. Germline V CDR1 and CDR2: MNHNY, SVGAGI (reference sequence). The CDR3 here is CASSSQGVNTEAFF. CDR3 bases: TGTGCCAGCAGTTCTCAGGGGGTGAACACTGAAGCTTTCTTT.

This sequence joins TRBV5-1 and TRBJ2-1; D possibly corresponds to TRBD1 (6 bases). The germline V and J ends were trimmed by 1 base and 3 bases, with 11 bases remaining between them. This CDR3 has 15 amino acids. Germline CDR1 SGHRS, CDR2 YFSETQ. The CDR3 here is CASSLRGQVYNEQFF. The CDR3 nucleotides read TGCGCCAGCAGCTTGAGGGGACAAGTCTACAATGAGCAGTTCTTC.